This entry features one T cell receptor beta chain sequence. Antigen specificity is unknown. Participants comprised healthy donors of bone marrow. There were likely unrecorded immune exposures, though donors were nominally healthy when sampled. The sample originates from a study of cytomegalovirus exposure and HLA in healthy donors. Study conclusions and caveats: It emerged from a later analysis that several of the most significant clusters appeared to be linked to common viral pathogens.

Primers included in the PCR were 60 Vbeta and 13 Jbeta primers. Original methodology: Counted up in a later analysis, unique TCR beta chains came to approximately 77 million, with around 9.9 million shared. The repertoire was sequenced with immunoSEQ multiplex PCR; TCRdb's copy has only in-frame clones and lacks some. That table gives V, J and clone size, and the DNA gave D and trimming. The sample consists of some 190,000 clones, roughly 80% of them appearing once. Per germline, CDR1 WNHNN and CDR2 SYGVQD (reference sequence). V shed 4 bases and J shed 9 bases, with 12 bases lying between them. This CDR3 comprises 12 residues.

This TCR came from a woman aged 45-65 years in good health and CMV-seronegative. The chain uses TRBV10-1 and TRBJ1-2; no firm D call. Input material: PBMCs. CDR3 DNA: TGCGCCAGCAGTGGGGGAGGTTCGCGCTACACCTTC. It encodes CASSGGGSRYTF.